A few counts support the clone carrying this TCR beta chain. Its target is not known. This CDR3 is 16 amino acids long. Trimming removed 4 bases from V and 3 bases from J, with 19 bases in between. Those patients with uncontrolled infection, other autoimmune disease, pregnancy or lactation were excluded. Fresh peripheral blood, 10 ml, was the source of the PBMCs. TCR beta CDR3 regions were amplified from RNA transcripts. The TCR CDR3 was amplified in a first-round RT-PCR using the HTBI primer set. A single record per CDR3 protein comes from TCRdb applying MiXCR to the multiplex PCR reads. The table has about 590,000 distinct CDR3 sequences, more than 15% seen once. The source of the sample is a study of T cells in Graves' hyperthyroidism and ophthalmopathy. Study results and limitations: Ophthalmopathy onset followed model prediction by a median approximately six months. Classification by a 13 V-J model distinguished ophthalmopathy from stable hyperthyroidism.

The specimen sequenced was blood. The sequence was collected from a woman aged 30 to 39 with Graves' hyperthyroidism. The chain couples TRBV12-3 or TRBV12-4 to TRBJ2-7; D may be TRBD1 (5 bases). The CDR3 DNA sequence: TGTGCCAGCAGTTATGGTGGGGCCTCAAGCCTCTACGAGCAGTACTTC. It codes for CASSYGGASSLYEQYF.